The TCR beta chain described here comes from a study of blood T cell repertoires in COVID-19. Study background: Sites in the United States, Italy and Spain provided acute and convalescent COVID-19 samples. In each case, the material was cDNA or gDNA derived from T cells, B-cell-depleted T cells, or PBMCs.

The J segment lost 5 bases and the V segment lost 5 bases, leaving 6 bases of the junction unmatched. Germline V lookup: CDR1 SGHRS, CDR2 YFSETQ. This CDR3 is built from 14 residues. Source study methods: Reference gene primer amplification gave nucleated cell count estimates. The method was immunoSEQ multiplex PCR; TCRdb's version includes in-frame clones alone and lacks a portion of them. Clone size and the V and J calls come from that table; the DNA yielded D and trimming. The table shows about 60,000 clones, with 88% occurring only once. The sequence was collected from a human donor in a cohort sampled during active COVID-19. Source material: peripheral blood. The rearrangement links TRBV5-1 to TRBJ2-3, with 9 bases matching TRBD1. CDR3: CASRDRGERDTQYF. CDR3 nucleotides: TGCGCCAGCAGGGACAGGGGTGAAAGAGATACGCAGTATTTT. The whole variable domain, filled in from reference TRBV5-1 and TRBJ2-3, reads KAGVTQTPRYLIKTRGQQVTLSCSPISGHRSVSWYQQTPGQGLQFLFEYFSETQRNKGNFPGRFSGRQFSNSRSEMNVSTLELGDSALYLCASRDRGERDTQYFGPGTRLTVL.